This TCR beta chain is drawn from a study of blood T cells in healthy people across ages. Per the germline V gene, CDR1 is SNHLY and CDR2 is FYNNEI. There are 14 residues in the CDR3. V was trimmed by 6 bases and J by 4 bases, leaving 13 bases between them. Primers used in a second PCR of roughly 6 to 12 cycles were a sample-barcoded 5' primer and a J-beta primer mix. TCRdb independently ran MiXCR on the 5' RACE reads; one entry per CDR3 protein. The repertoire includes 550,000 to 700,000 distinct CDR3 sequences, roughly a quarter of them detected once, and less than 20% sits in the top ten. Healthy Caucasians from Russia aged about 6 to 90 served as donors. Per sample, at least 5.5 micrograms of total RNA were extracted. This clonotype was detected a few times.

The V gene is TRBV2, the J gene TRBJ2-1; D not resolved. This clonotype was obtained from a woman aged 70-85 years in good health. The sequenced material came from blood. The CDR3 DNA follows: TGTGCCAGCAGGCCCGAACTGTCTTACAATGAGCAGTTCTTC. This gives the protein CASRPELSYNEQFF.